This TCR beta chain was captured by sequencing in a study of T-cell reconstitution after alpha-beta-depleted transplantation in children. General observations from the study: Expanded clones from the graft, numbering several hundred, reportedly supplied alpha-beta T cells about two months after transplant.

As to this clonotype: What it recognizes is unknown.

Library preparation (for TCRbeta) was performed with unique molecular identifiers. TCRdb analysed the PCR reads with MiXCR anew, one entry per CDR3 protein. The table shows hundreds of thousands of distinct CDR3 sequences, with less than 15% occurring only once. CDR3 size: 15 residues. V was trimmed by 0 bases and J by 2 bases, leaving 9 bases between them. Germline V gives CDR1 SGHRS, CDR2 YFSETQ. J is TRBJ1-5 and V is TRBV5-1; unclear D gene. Sequenced material: PBMCs, taken before TCRalphabeta/CD19-depleted stem cell transplant. The clonotype comes from a girl aged 2-10 years with congenital amegakaryocytic thrombocytopenia, due to receive a stem cell transplant. The CDR3 DNA reads as TGCGCCAGCAGCTTGGTGGGAGATCGCAATCAGCCCCAGCATTTT. Protein: CASSLVGDRNQPQHF.